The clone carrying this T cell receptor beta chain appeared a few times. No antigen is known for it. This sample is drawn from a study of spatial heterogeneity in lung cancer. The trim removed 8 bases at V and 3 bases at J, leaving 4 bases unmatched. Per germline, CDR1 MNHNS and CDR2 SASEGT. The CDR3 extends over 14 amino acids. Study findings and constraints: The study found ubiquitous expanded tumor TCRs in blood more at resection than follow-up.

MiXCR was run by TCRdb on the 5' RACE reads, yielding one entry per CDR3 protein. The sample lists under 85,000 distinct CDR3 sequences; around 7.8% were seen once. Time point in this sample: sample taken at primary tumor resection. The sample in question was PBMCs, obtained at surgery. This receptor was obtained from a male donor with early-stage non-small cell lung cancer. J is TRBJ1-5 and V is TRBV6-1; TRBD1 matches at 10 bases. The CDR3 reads CASRGTGANQPQHF. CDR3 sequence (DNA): TGTGCCAGCCGTGGGACAGGGGCCAATCAGCCCCAGCATTTT.